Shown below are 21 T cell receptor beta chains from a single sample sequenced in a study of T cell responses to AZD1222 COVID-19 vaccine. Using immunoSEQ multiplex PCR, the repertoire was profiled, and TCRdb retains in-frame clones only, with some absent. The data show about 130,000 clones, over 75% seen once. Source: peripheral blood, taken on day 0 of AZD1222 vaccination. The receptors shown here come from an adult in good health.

CDR3: CASSFLAPGPMNTGELFF. The CDR3 nucleotides read TGTGCCAGCAGCTTTTTGGCCCCGGGTCCCATGAACACCGGGGAGCTGTTTTTT. V gene TRBV7-9 combines with J gene TRBJ2-2; D is uncertain. The germline V gene has CDR1 SEHNR and CDR2 FQNEAQ (reference sequence). Trimming shortened V by 3 bases and J by 1 base, and 18 bases separated the two germline ends. The CDR3 is 18 amino acids.

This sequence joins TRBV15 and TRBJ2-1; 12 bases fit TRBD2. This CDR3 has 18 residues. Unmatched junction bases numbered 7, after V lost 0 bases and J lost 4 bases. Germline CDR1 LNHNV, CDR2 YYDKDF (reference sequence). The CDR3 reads CATSRDLAGGPGYNEQFF. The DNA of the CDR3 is TGTGCCACCAGCAGAGATCTAGCGGGGGGGCCTGGATACAATGAGCAGTTCTTC.

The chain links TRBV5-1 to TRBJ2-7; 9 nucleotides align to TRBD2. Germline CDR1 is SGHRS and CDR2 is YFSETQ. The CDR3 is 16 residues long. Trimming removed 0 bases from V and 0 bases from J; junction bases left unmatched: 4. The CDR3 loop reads CASSLVASGVSYEQYF. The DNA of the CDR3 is TGCGCCAGCAGCTTGGTAGCTAGCGGGGTCTCCTACGAGCAGTACTTC.

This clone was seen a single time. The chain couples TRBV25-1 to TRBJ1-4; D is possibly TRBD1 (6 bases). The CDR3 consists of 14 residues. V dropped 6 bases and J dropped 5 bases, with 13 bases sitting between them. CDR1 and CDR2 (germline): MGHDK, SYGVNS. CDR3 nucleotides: TGTGCCAGCAGCGGGGGGCGATTAAATGAAAAACTGTTTTTT. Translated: CASSGGRLNEKLFF.

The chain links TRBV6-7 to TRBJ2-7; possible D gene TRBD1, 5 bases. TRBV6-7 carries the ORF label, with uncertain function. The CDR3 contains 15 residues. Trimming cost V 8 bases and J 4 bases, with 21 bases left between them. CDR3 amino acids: CASGPLDTKSYEQYF. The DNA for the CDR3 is TGTGCCAGCGGACCGCTGGACACAAAGTCATACGAGCAGTACTTC.

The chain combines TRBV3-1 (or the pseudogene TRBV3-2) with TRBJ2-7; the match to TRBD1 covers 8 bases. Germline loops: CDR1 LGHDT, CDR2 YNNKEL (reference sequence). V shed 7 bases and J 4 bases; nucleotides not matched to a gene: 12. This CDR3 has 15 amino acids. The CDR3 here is CASTRSGDRPYEQYF. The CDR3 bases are TGTGCCAGCACGAGGTCAGGGGACAGGCCTTACGAGCAGTACTTC.

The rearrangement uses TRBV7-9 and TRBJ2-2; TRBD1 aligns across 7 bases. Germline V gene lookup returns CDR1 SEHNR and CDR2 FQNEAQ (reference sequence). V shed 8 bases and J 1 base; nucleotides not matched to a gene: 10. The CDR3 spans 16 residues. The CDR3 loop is CASRLGGAGNTGELFF. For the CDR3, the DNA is TGTGCCAGCCGATTAGGGGGCGCGGGGAACACCGGGGAGCTGTTTTTT.

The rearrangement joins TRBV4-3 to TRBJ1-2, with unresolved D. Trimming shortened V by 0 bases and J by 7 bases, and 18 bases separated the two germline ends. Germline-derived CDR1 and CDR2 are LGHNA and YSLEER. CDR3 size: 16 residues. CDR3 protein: CASSQDTAGVWGGYTF. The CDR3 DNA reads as TGCGCCAGCAGCCAAGATACGGCGGGAGTGTGGGGTGGCTACACCTTC.

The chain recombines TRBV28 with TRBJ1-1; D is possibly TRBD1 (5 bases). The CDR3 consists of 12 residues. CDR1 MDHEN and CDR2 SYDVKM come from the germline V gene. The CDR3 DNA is TGTGCAGAAAGGGGAGGAGGCGCTGAAGCTTTCTTT. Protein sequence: CAERGGGAEAFF.

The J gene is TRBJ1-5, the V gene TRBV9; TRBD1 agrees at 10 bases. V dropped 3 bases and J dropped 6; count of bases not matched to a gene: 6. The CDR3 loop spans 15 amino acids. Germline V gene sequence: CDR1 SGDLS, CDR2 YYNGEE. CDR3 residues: CASSAGQGEFQPQHF. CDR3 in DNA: TGTGCCAGCAGCGCTGGACAGGGGGAGTTTCAGCCCCAGCATTTT.

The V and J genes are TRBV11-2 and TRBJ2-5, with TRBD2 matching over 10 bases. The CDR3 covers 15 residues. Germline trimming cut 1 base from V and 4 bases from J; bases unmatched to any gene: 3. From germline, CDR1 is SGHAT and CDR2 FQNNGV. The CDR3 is CASSLVASGGETQYF. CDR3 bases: TGTGCCAGCAGCTTAGTGGCTAGCGGGGGAGAGACCCAGTACTTC. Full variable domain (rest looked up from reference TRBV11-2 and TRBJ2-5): EAGVAQSPRYKIIEKRQSVAFWCNPISGHATLYWYQQILGQGPKLLIQFQNNGVVDDSQLPKDRFSAERLKGVDSTLKIQPAKLEDSAVYLCASSLVASGGETQYFGPGTRLLVL.

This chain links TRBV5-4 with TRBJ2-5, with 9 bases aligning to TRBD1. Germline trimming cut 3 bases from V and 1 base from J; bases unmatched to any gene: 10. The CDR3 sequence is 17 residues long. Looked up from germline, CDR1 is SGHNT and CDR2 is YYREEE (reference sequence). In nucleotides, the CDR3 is TGTGCCAGCAGCTCGCTCGACAGGGGGGGGTTCCAAGAGACCCAGTACTTC. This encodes CASSSLDRGGFQETQYF.

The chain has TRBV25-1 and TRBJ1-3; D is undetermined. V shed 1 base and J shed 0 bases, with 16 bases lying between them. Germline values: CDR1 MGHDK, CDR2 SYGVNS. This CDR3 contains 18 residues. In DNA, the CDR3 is TGTGCCAGCAGTGAATTATCACAGTATGGACCCTCTGGAAACACCATATATTTT. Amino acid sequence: CASSELSQYGPSGNTIYF.

The CDR3 protein is CASSGDGYEQYF. As DNA, the CDR3 is TGTGCCAGCAGCGGAGACGGTTACGAGCAGTACTTC. The rearrangement uses TRBV9 and TRBJ2-7; D gene ambiguous. Trimming took 3 bases from V and 4 from J, leaving 8 bases between them. CDR1 is SGDLS and CDR2 is YYNGEE in the germline V gene. The length of the CDR3 is 12 residues.

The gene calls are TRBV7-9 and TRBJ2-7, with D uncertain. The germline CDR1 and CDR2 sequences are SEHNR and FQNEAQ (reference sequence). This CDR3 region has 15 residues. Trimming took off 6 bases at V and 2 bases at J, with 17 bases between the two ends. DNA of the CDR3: TGTGCCAGCAGGATAGAAGATGGTGGAACCTACGAGCAGTACTTC. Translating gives CASRIEDGGTYEQYF.

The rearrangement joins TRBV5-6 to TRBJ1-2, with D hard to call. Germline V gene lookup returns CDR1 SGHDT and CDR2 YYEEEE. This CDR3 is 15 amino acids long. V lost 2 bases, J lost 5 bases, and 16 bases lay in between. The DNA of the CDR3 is TGTGCCAGCAGCTTTTGGGGAGGTCCCTTGTATGGCTACACCTTC. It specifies CASSFWGGPLYGYTF.

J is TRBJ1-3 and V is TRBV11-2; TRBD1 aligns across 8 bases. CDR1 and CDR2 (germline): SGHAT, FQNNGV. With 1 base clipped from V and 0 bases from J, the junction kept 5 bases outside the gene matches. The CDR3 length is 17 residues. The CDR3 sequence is CASSLGDRGPSGNTIYF. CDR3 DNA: TGTGCCAGCAGCTTAGGAGACAGGGGCCCCTCTGGAAACACCATATATTTT.

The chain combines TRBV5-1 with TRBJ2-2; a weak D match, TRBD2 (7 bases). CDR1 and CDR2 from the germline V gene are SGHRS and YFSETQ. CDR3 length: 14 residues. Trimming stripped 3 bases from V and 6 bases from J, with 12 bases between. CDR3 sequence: CASSWGGVAGELFF. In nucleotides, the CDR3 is TGCGCCAGCAGCTGGGGGGGCGTAGCCGGGGAGCTGTTTTTT.

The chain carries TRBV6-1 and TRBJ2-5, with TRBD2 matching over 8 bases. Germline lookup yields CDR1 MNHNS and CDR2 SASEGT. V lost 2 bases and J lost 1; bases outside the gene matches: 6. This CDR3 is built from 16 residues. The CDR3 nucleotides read TGTGCCAGCAGTGAAAGAGCGGGGGCCGTCCAAGAGACCCAGTACTTC. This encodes CASSERAGAVQETQYF.

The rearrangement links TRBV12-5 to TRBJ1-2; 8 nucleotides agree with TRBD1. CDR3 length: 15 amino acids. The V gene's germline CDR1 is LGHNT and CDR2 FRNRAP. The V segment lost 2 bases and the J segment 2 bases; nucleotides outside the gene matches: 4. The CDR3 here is CASGLWAGGNYGYTF. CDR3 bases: TGTGCTAGTGGTTTGTGGGCAGGGGGCAACTATGGCTACACCTTC.

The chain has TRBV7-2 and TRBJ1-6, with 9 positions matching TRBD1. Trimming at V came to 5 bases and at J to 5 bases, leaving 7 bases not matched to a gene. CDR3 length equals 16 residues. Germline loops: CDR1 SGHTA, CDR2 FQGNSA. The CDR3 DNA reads TGTGCCAGCAGCCCTGGACAGGGGAGGAATAATTCACCCCTCCACTTT. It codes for CASSPGQGRNNSPLHF.